This note documents a single T cell receptor (beta chain) sequence. Its target is not known. CDR1 and CDR2 from the germline V gene are MGHRA and YSYEKL. V lost 3 bases to trimming and J lost 7 bases; unmatched junction nucleotides: 12. The CDR3 is made up of 16 amino acids. This sample was included in a study of beta chain features in type 1 diabetes. Regarding the study as a whole: A cDNA-based sequencing approach could over-represent cells with high TCR expression.

Every bit of the isolated RNA underwent reverse transcription, so sequencing read expressed TCRB transcripts. Profiled with immunoSEQ multiplex PCR; TCRdb holds only in-frame clones, not every one. The data contain about 230,000 clones, 9.6% of them singletons. The rearrangement joins TRBV4-1 to TRBJ2-1; 7 bases are a match to TRBD2. The sequence derives from a young woman in good health. Sequenced input: naive CD4+ T cells from blood. The CDR3 coding sequence is TGCGCCAGCAGCCAGGTCGGGAGGAGGTCTGTTAATGAGCAGTTCTTC. It specifies CASSQVGRRSVNEQFF.